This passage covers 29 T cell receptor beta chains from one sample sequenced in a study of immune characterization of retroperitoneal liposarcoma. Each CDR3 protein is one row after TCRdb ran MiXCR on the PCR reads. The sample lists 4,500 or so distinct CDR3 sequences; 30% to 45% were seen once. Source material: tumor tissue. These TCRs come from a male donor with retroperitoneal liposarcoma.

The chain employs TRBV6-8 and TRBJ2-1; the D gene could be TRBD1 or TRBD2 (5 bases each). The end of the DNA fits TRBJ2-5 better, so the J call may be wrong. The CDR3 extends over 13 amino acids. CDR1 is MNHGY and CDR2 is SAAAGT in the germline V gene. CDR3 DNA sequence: TGTGCCAGCAGGGGACCCCAGCCAGAGACCCAGTACTTC. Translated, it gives CASRGPQPETQYF.

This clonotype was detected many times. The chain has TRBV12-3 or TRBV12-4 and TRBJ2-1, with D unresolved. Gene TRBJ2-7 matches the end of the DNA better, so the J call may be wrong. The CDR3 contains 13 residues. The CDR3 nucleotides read TGTGCCAGCAGTTTATTGGACCCGTACGAGCAGTACTTC. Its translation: CASSLLDPYEQYF.

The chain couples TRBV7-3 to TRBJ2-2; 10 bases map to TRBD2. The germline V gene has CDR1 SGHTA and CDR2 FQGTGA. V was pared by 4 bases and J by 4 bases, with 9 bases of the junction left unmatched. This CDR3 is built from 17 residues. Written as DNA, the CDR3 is TGTGCCAGCAGCTCGCCGACTAGCGGGTCTCTCACCGGGGAGCTGTTTTTT. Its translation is CASSSPTSGSLTGELFF. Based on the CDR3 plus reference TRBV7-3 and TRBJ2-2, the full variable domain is GAGVSQTPSNKVTEKGKYVELRCDPISGHTALYWYRQSLGQGPEFLIYFQGTGAADDSGLPNDRFFAVRPEGSVSTLKIQRTERGDSAVYLCASSSPTSGSLTGELFFGEGSRLTVL.

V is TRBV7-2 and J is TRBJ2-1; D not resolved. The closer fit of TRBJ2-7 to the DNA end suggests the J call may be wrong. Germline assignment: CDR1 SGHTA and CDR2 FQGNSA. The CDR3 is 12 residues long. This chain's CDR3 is CASSLAPAEQYF. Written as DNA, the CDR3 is TGTGCCAGCAGCTTAGCGCCTGCCGAGCAGTACTTC.

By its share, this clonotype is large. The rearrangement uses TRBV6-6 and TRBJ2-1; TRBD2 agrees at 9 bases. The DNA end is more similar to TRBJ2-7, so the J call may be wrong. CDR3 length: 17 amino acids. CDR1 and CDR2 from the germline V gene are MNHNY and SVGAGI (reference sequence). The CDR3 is CASSYPPWAGGPNEQYF. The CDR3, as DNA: TGTGCCAGCAGTTACCCCCCCTGGGCGGGAGGGCCGAATGAGCAGTACTTC.

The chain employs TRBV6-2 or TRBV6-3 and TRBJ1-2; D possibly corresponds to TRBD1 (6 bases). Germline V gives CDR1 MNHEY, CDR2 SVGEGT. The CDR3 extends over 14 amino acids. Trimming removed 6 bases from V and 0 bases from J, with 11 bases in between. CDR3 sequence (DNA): TGTGCCAGCAGCAGAAACAGGGCTAACTATGGCTACACCTTC. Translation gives CASSRNRANYGYTF.

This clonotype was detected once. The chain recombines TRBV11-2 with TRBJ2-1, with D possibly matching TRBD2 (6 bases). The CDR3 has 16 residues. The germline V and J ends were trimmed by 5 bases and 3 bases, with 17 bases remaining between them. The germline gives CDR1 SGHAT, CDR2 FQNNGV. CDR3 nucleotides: TGTGCCAGCAGCCTAACCCGGGACTTCCGCTACAATGAGCAGTTCTTC. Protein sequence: CASSLTRDFRYNEQFF.

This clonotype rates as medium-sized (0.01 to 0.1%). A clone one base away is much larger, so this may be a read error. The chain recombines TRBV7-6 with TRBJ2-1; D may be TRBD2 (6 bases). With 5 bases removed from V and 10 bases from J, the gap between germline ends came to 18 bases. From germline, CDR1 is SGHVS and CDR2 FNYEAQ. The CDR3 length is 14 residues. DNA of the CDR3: TGTGCCAGCAGCGCCGGGACTGGGACCTACGAGCAGTTCTTC. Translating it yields CASSAGTGTYEQFF.

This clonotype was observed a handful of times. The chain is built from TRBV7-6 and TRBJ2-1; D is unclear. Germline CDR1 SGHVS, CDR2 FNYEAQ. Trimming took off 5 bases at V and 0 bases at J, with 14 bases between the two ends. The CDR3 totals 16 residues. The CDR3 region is CASSLISEASYNEQFF. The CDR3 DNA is TGTGCCAGCAGCCTGATTAGTGAGGCCTCCTACAATGAGCAGTTCTTC.

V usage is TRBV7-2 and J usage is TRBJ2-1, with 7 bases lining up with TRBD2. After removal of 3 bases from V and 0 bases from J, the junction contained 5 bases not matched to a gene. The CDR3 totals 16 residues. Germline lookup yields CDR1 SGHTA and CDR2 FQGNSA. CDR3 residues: CASSFRGGSSYNEQFF. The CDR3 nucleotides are TGTGCCAGCAGCTTCCGGGGCGGGAGCTCCTACAATGAGCAGTTCTTC.

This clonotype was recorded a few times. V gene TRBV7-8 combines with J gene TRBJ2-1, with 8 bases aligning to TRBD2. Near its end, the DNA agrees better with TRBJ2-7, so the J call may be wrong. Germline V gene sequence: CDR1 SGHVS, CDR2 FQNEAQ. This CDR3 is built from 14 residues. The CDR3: CASNQAGAPGEQYF. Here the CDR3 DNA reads TGTGCCAGCAACCAAGCGGGAGCTCCTGGGGAGCAGTACTTC.

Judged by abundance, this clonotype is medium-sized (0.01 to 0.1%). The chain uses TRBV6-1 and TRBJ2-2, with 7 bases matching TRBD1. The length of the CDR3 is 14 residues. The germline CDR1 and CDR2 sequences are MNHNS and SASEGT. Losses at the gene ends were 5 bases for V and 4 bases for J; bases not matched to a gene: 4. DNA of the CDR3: TGTGCCAGCAGTTGGGCAGGGGGCACCGGGGAGCTGTTTTTT. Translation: CASSWAGGTGELFF.

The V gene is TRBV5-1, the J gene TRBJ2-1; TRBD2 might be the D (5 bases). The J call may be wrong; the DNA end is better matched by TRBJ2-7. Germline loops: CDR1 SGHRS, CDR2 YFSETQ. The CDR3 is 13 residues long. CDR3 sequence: CASSLQTNNEQYF. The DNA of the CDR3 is TGCGCCAGCAGCTTACAGACTAACAATGAGCAGTACTTC.

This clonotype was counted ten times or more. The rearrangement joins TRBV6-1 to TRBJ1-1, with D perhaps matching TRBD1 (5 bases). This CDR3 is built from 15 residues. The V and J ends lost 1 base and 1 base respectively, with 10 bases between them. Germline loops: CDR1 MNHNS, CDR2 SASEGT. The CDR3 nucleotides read TGTGCCAGCAGTGAAGAGGGACTGGCGAACACTGAAGCTTTCTTT. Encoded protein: CASSEEGLANTEAFF.

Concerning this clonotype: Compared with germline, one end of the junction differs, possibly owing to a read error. The CDR3 sequence: CVSSSQTNTQYF. DNA for the CDR3: TGTGTCAGCAGTTCCCAGACCAATACGCAGTATTTT. The V call is TRBV12-3 or TRBV12-4, the J call TRBJ2-3; D not certain. The CDR3 loop spans 12 amino acids.

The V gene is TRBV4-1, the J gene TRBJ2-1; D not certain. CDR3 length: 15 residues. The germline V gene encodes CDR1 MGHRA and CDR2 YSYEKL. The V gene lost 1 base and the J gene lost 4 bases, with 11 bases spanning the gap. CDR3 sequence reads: CASSQGLVSYNEQFF. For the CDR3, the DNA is TGCGCCAGCAGCCAAGGGCTGGTTTCGTACAATGAGCAGTTCTTC.

The CDR3: CASSASGRRVDNEQYF. In DNA, the CDR3 is TGTGCCAGCAGTGCTAGCGGGAGACGTGTGGACAATGAGCAGTACTTC. The chain employs TRBV6-1 and TRBJ2-5; TRBD2 matches 10 bases. The CDR3 totals 16 residues. V lost 4 bases and J lost 11; bases outside the gene matches: 16. The germline CDR1 and CDR2 sequences are MNHNS and SASEGT.

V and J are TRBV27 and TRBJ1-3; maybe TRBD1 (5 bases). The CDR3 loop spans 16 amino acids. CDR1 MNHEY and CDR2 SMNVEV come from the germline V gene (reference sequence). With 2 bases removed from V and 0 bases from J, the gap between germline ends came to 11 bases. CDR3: CASSLKSGYSGNTIYF. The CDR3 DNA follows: TGTGCCAGCAGTTTAAAATCAGGGTACTCTGGAAACACCATATATTTT.

The CDR3: CRAVGWNTEAFF. The DNA for the CDR3 is TGCAGGGCGGTAGGGTGGAACACTGAAGCTTTCTTT. This sequence joins TRBV29-1 and TRBJ1-1; D not certain. CDR3 length: 12 amino acids. Looked up from germline, CDR1 is SQVTM and CDR2 is ANQGSEA.

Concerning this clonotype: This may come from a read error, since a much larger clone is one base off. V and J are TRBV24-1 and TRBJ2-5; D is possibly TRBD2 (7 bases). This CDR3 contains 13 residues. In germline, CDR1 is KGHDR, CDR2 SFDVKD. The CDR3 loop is CATEGGTTYEQCF. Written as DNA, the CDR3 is TGTGCCACGGAAGGGGGGACTACCTACGAGCAGTGCTTC.

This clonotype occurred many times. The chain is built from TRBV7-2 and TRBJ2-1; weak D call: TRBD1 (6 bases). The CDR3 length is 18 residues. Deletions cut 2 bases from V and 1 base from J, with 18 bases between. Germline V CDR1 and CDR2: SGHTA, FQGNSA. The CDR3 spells CASSLRRVTGLSYNEQFF. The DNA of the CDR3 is TGTGCCAGCAGCTTACGCCGGGTTACAGGGCTATCCTACAATGAGCAGTTCTTC.

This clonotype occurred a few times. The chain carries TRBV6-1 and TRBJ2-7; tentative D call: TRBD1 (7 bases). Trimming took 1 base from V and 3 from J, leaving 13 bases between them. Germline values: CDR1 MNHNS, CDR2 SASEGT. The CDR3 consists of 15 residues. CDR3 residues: CASSEDAGGGYEQYF. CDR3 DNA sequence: TGTGCCAGCAGTGAAGATGCAGGGGGAGGCTACGAGCAGTACTTC.

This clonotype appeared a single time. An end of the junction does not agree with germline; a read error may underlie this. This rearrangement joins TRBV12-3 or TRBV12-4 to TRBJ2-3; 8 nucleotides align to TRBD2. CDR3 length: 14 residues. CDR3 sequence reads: CASGGAPDTDMQYF. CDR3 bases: TGTGCCTCCGGGGGGGCTCCGGATACAGATATGCAGTATTTT.

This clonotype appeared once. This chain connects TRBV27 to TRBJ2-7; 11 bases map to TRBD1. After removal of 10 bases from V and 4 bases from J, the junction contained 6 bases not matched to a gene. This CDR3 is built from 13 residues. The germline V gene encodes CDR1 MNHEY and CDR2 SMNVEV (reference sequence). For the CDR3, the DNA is TGTGCCACCGGACAGGGGGCGCTTTACGAGCAGTACTTC. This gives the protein CATGQGALYEQYF.

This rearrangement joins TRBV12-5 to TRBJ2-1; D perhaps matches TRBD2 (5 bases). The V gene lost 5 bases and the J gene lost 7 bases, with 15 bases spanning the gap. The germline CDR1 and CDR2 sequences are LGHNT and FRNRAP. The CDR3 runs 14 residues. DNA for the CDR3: TGTGCTAGTGGTGTTGGACTGGATAGGAATGAGCAGTTCTTC. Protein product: CASGVGLDRNEQFF.

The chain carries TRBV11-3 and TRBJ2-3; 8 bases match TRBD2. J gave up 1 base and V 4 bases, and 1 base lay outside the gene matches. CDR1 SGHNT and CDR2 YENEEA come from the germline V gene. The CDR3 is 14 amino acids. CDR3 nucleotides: TGTGCCAGCAGCTCGACTAGCGGCACAGATACGCAGTATTTT. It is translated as CASSSTSGTDTQYF. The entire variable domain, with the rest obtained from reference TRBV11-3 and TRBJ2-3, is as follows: EAGVVQSPRYKIIEKKQPVAFWCNPISGHNTLYWYLQNLGQGPELLIRYENEEAVDDSQLPKDRFSAERLKGVDSTLKIQPAELGDSAVYLCASSSTSGTDTQYFGPGTRLTVL.

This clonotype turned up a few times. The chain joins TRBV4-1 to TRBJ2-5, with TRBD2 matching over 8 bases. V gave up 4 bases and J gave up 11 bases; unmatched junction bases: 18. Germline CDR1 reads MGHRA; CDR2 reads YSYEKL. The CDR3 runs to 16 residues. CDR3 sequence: CASSLGGAGGSNEQYF. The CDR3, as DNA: TGCGCCAGCAGCCTTGGGGGGGCGGGAGGCAGCAATGAGCAGTACTTC.

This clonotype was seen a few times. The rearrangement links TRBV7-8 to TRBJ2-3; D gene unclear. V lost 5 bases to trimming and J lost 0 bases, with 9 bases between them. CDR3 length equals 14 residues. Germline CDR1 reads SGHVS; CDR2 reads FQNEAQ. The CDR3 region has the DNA TGTGCCAGCAGCCCTCAGAGCAGCACAGATACGCAGTATTTT. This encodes CASSPQSSTDTQYF.

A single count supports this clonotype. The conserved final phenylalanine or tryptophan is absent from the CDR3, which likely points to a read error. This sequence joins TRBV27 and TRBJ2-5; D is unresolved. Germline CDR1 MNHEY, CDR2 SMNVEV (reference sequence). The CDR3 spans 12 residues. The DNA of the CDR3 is TGTGTCTCAAAGGAGCTAGGAAATGAGCAGTACATC. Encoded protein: CVSKELGNEQYI.